Listed here is a single T cell receptor beta chain. This sample stems from a study of blood T cell repertoires in COVID-19. Sequenced by immunoSEQ multiplex PCR; TCRdb stores in-frame clones only, minus some. The profile shows around 150,000 clones, around four fifths of them singletons. Deletions cut 4 bases from V and 7 bases from J, with 14 bases between. Germline CDR1 and CDR2: SGHTA and FQGNSA. This CDR3 has 13 amino acids. J is TRBJ2-7 and V is TRBV7-2; maybe TRBD2 (5 bases). Sequencing was carried out using peripheral blood. This TCR derives from a human donor in a cohort sampled during active COVID-19. The CDR3 spells CASSSRTDLEQYF. In nucleotides, the CDR3 is TGTGCCAGCAGCTCCCGGACTGATCTTGAGCAGTACTTC.